What follows are 10 T cell receptor beta chains derived from one specimen sequenced in a study of shared clonotypes between healthy human individuals. Naive CD8 populations comprised CD45RO-negative cells positively selected for CCR7, excluding terminally differentiated effector memory CD45RA+ cells. Sequencing was performed with immunoSEQ multiplex PCR; in TCRdb, only in-frame clones are kept and a portion is missing. Of under 1 million clones listed, approximately 97% were seen once; the top ten hold about 0.21%. Specimen: naive CD8+ T cells sorted from blood. The receptor set was obtained from a man aged 25 to 45 in good health.

V usage is TRBV11-2 and J usage is TRBJ1-4, with D perhaps matching TRBD1 (5 bases). The CDR3 spans 16 residues. CDR1 SGHAT and CDR2 FQNNGV come from the germline V gene. Trimming left V 5 bases short and J 8 bases short, with 21 bases between. The CDR3 DNA is TGTGCCAGCAGCCCTACCCCCGGGACTGGAAAGGAAAAACTGTTTTTT. Its translation: CASSPTPGTGKEKLFF. Looking up the rest from reference TRBV11-2 and TRBJ1-4 gives the full variable domain: EAGVAQSPRYKIIEKRQSVAFWCNPISGHATLYWYQQILGQGPKLLIQFQNNGVVDDSQLPKDRFSAERLKGVDSTLKIQPAKLEDSAVYLCASSPTPGTGKEKLFFGSGTQLSVL.

The chain joins TRBV7-2 to TRBJ2-1; 10 bases are shared with TRBD2. Looked up from germline, CDR1 is SGHTA and CDR2 is FQGNSA. The CDR3 runs to 18 residues. J lost 8 bases, V lost 2 bases, and 15 bases had no gene match. The CDR3, as DNA: TGTGCCAGCAGCTTACGCAGACCACTAGCGGGATTAACCGATGAGCAGTTCTTC. Its translation is CASSLRRPLAGLTDEQFF.

This rearrangement joins TRBV14 to TRBJ2-4; 9 bases fit TRBD2. The V gene's germline CDR1 is SGHDN and CDR2 FVKESK. There are 20 residues in the CDR3. The V gene end was trimmed by 0 bases and the J gene end by 7 bases; junction bases not matched to a gene: 19. The CDR3 sequence: CASSQERREGRWASRNIQYF. CDR3 in DNA: TGTGCCAGCAGCCAAGAGCGGCGGGAGGGCCGGTGGGCGTCACGGAACATTCAGTACTTC.

This chain connects TRBV6-5 to TRBJ1-5; 7 bases line up with TRBD1. The CDR3 totals 14 residues. From germline, CDR1 is MNHEY and CDR2 SVGAGI. V lost 4 bases, J lost 11 bases, and 11 bases stayed unmatched. CDR3 sequence: CASSFYQGGGAQHF. CDR3 sequence (DNA): TGTGCCAGCAGTTTCTACCAGGGGGGGGGAGCCCAGCATTTT.

This chain joins TRBV9 and TRBJ1-2; D remains ambiguous. This CDR3 has 14 residues. V was pared by 2 bases and J by 5 bases, with 13 bases between. The V gene's germline CDR1 is SGDLS and CDR2 YYNGEE. CDR3 loop: CASSVAGPTYGYTF. Written as DNA, the CDR3 is TGTGCCAGCAGCGTCGCCGGACCGACGTATGGCTACACCTTC. The variable domain in full, with the rest retrieved from reference TRBV9 and TRBJ1-2, is DSGVTQTPKHLITATGQRVTLRCSPRSGDLSVYWYQQSLDQGLQFLIQYYNGEERAKGNILERFSAQQFPDLHSELNLSSLELGDSALYFCASSVAGPTYGYTFGSGTRLTVV.

The CDR3: CASSSGPSYEQYF. The CDR3 DNA sequence: TGTGCCAGCAGCTCCGGGCCATCCTACGAGCAGTACTTC. The chain uses TRBV11-2 and TRBJ2-7; D is unclear. Trimming removed 4 bases from V and 1 base from J, with 8 bases in between. From germline, CDR1 is SGHAT and CDR2 FQNNGV. The CDR3 spans 13 residues.

The chain couples TRBV29-1 to TRBJ2-5; possible D gene TRBD2, 5 bases. The germline V gene encodes CDR1 SQVTM and CDR2 ANQGSEA. The CDR3 has 15 amino acids. V was shortened by 1 base and J by 4 bases, with 16 bases between the two germline ends. DNA of the CDR3: TGCAGCGTTGAAGTTCGGGCACCCCGGGGAGAGACCCAGTACTTC. Its translation is CSVEVRAPRGETQYF. Based on the CDR3 plus reference TRBV29-1 and TRBJ2-5, the full variable domain is SAVISQKPSRDICQRGTSLTIQCQVDSQVTMMFWYRQQPGQSLTLIATANQGSEATYESGFVIDKFPISRPNLTFSTLTVSNMSPEDSSIYLCSVEVRAPRGETQYFGPGTRLLVL.

This clone was recorded a few times. The rearrangement links TRBV19 to TRBJ1-5, with D possibly being TRBD1 (6 bases). The CDR3 loop spans 15 amino acids. Germline V gives CDR1 LNHDA, CDR2 SQIVND (reference sequence). V lost 6 bases, J lost 9 bases, and 21 bases lay in between. CDR3 coding DNA: TGTGCCAGTAGAACGGACAGTTCTCGTGGTTGGCCCCAGCATTTT. Encoded protein: CASRTDSSRGWPQHF.

The chain recombines TRBV5-4 with TRBJ2-3; D possibly uses TRBD1 or TRBD2 (5 bases each). The germline V gene has CDR1 SGHNT and CDR2 YYREEE (reference sequence). The V end lost 3 bases, the J end lost 7 bases, and 18 bases lay between the germline ends. The CDR3 sequence is 15 residues long. CDR3 sequence reads: CASSSTGTGINTQYF. DNA for the CDR3: TGTGCCAGCAGCTCCACCGGGACCGGCATAAATACGCAGTATTTT.

This chain joins TRBV25-1 and TRBJ2-2; 7 bases align to TRBD1. The CDR3 is made up of 16 amino acids. Germline trimming cut 3 bases from V and 7 bases from J; bases unmatched to any gene: 11. Germline assignment: CDR1 MGHDK and CDR2 SYGVNS. The CDR3 DNA reads TGTGCCAGCAGTGACATCTCTGACAGGGATGGCGGGGAGCTGTTTTTT. It codes for CASSDISDRDGGELFF. Filled out from reference TRBV25-1 and TRBJ2-2, the complete variable domain reads EADIYQTPRYLVIGTGKKITLECSQTMGHDKMYWYQQDPGMELHLIHYSYGVNSTEKGDLSSESTVSRIRTEHFPLTLESARPSHTSQYLCASSDISDRDGGELFFGEGSRLTVL.